The rows below give T cell receptor beta chains drawn from one sample of a study of regulatory T cells in long-lasting Graves disease. TCRdb itself ran the multiplex PCR reads through MiXCR, one entry per CDR3 protein. Of more than 650,000 distinct CDR3 sequences in the sample, around 30% are singletons; the top ten hold around 42%. The sample here was peripheral blood mononuclear cells (PBMCs), taken when the disease was refractory, from a patient treated with antithyroid drugs. The receptors come from a female donor with Graves disease. Both conserved end residues are part of each CDR3. A D gene is named only where the DNA matches it firmly. Expanded clones are given a class, and other clones once, few, many or no size at all.

J | size | D | V | DNA | CDR3
TRBJ2-3 | . | . | TRBV10-3 | TGTGCCACTGAGCGGGTTGGGACAGATACGCAGTATTTT | CATERVGTDTQYF
TRBJ2-7 | few | TRBD2 | TRBV5-5 | TGTGCCAGCAGCTTGCAGGGCGGGAGTACTCTGTACGAGCAGTACTTC | CASSLQGGSTLYEQYF
TRBJ2-2 | . | . | TRBV11-2 | TGTGCCAGCAGAGGAGGGACAGCTAACACCGGGGAGCTGTTTTTT | CASRGGTANTGELFF
TRBJ1-2 | few | . | TRBV2 | TGTGCCAGCAGTGAGCGTTCGGCGGCCTCTTATGGCTACACCTTC | CASSERSAASYGYTF
TRBJ1-2 | many | . | TRBV6-1 | TGTGCCAGCACCCGGACACTTGCTAACTATGGCTACACCTTC | CASTRTLANYGYTF
TRBJ2-2 | many | TRBD2 | TRBV11-2 | TGTGCCAGCAGCTTAGTAGGTCTAGCGGGAGGCCAACACGCCGGGGAGCTGTTTTTT | CASSLVGLAGGQHAGELFF
TRBJ1-1 | . | . | TRBV27 | TGTGCCAGCAGTCCGCAACCCTTTGGGGGCACTGAAGCTTTCTTT | CASSPQPFGGTEAFF
TRBJ1-1 | . | . | TRBV30 | TGTGCCTGGAGTGAAAAGCCTGAAGCTTTCTTT | CAWSEKPEAFF
TRBJ1-2 | few | . | TRBV12-3/TRBV12-4 | TGTGCCAGCAGTCCGAGACCCCATGTCTTTGGCTACACCTTC | CASSPRPHVFGYTF
TRBJ1-1 | . | . | TRBV19 | TGTGCCAGTAGTATCGGTCCGGGGAACACTGAAGCTTTCTTT | CASSIGPGNTEAFF
TRBJ2-2 | . | . | TRBV12-3/TRBV12-4 | TGTGCCAGCACCCTCTCGGGGGGCGGCACCGGGGAGCTGTTTTTT | CASTLSGGGTGELFF
TRBJ1-2 | . | . | TRBV6-2/TRBV6-3 | TGTGCCTGCAGTGAACTTGCCCTGCCAGGGAGCTTTGGCTACACCTTC | CACSELALPGSFGYTF
TRBJ2-5 | . | TRBD2 | TRBV18 | TGTGCCAGCTCACTCGCGGGAGAAAGGAGGGAGACCCAGTACTTC | CASSLAGERRETQYF
TRBJ1-2 | few | . | TRBV6-1 | TGTGCCAGCAGTGTAGGGAGGAGCTATGGCTACACCTTC | CASSVGRSYGYTF
TRBJ1-3 | . | . | TRBV2 | TGTGCCAGCAGGGCAGGTAGCTCTGGAAACACCATATATTTT | CASRAGSSGNTIYF
TRBJ2-5 | . | TRBD1 | TRBV5-1 | TGCGCCAGCAGCTCGACAGGGTTGGGCGAGACCCAGTACTTC | CASSSTGLGETQYF
TRBJ1-2 | few | . | TRBV29-1 | TGCAGCGTGGAAAACTATGGCTACACCTTC | CSVENYGYTF
TRBJ1-2 | few | . | TRBV11-2 | TGTGCCAGCAGCTTAGATCGGCAGGTTTACTATGGCTACACCTTC | CASSLDRQVYYGYTF
TRBJ2-7 | . | TRBD2 | TRBV4-1 | TGCGCCAGCAGCCACTCACAGGGGACTAGCGGGGGAAACAAGCAGTACTTC | CASSHSQGTSGGNKQYF
TRBJ2-1 | . | . | TRBV14 | TGTGCCAGCAGCTCGGGGGGGACAGAGATTAATGAGCAGTTCTTC | CASSSGGTEINEQFF
TRBJ1-1 | . | . | TRBV7-9 | TGTGCCAGCAGCACCGAGATGGGTTTGTACACTGAAGCTTTCTTT | CASSTEMGLYTEAFF
TRBJ2-7 | . | . | TRBV6-1 | TGTGCCAGCCGCGAAATCGACAGAACCTACGAGCAGTACTTC | CASREIDRTYEQYF
TRBJ1-5 | . | TRBD1 | TRBV27 | TGTGCCAGCAGTTCGAACGACAGGGAGGGTGATCAGCCCCAGCATTTT | CASSSNDREGDQPQHF
TRBJ1-4 | . | TRBD1 | TRBV15 | TGTGCCACCAGCTATGACAGGGGGAAGGAAAAACTGTTTTTT | CATSYDRGKEKLFF
TRBJ1-2 | few | . | TRBV9 | TGTGCCAGCAGCGTCCAGGGGAAGTGGCGCTACACCTTC | CASSVQGKWRYTF
TRBJ2-7 | . | . | TRBV7-9 | TGTGCCAGCAGCTTCCAGACAGTCTCCTACGAGCAGTACTTC | CASSFQTVSYEQYF
TRBJ2-5 | few | TRBD1 | TRBV27 | TGTGCCAGCAGTTTGGACGGGACAGAACAAGAGACCCAGTACTTC | CASSLDGTEQETQYF
TRBJ1-1 | . | TRBD1 | TRBV18 | TGTGCCAGCTCACCAGCAGGGGGAAAGGTCGAAGCTTTCTTT | CASSPAGGKVEAFF
TRBJ1-2 | . | TRBD1 | TRBV19 | TGTGCCAGTAGAAACACCCGACAGGGGAACTATGGCTACACCTTC | CASRNTRQGNYGYTF
TRBJ2-5 | . | TRBD2 | TRBV3-1 | TGTGCCAGCACCAACTGGGAGGGACTAGCGGGGTCAGGGACCCAGTACTTC | CASTNWEGLAGSGTQYF
TRBJ1-1 | . | . | TRBV20-1 | TGCAGTGCTAGAGTGCGTGAAGCTTTCTTT | CSARVREAFF